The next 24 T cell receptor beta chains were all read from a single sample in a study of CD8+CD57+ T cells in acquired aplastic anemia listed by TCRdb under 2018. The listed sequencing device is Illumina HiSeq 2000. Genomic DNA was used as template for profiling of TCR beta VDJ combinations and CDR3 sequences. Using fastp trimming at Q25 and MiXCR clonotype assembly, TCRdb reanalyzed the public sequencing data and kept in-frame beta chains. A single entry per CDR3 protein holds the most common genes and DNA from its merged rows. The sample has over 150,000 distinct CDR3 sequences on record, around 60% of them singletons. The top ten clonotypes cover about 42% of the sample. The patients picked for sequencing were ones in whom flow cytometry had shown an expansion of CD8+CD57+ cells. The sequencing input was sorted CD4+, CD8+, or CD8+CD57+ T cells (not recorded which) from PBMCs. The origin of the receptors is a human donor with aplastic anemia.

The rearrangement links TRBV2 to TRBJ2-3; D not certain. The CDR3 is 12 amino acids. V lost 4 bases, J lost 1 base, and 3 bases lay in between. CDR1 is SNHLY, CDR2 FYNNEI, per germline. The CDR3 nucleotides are TGTGCCAGCAGTGCAGGCACAGATACGCAGTATTTT. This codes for CASSAGTDTQYF.

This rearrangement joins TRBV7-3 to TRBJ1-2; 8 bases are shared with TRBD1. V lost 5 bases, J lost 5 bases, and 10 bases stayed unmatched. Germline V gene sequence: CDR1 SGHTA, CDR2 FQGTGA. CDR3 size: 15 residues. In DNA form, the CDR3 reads TGTGCCAGCAGCCCAACCGGGACAGGAGAGTATGGCTACACCTTC. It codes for CASSPTGTGEYGYTF.

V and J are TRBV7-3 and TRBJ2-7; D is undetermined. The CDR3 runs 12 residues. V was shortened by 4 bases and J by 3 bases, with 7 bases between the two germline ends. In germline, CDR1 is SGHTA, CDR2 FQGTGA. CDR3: CASSSSNYEQYF. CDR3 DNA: TGTGCCAGCAGCTCATCGAACTACGAGCAGTACTTC.

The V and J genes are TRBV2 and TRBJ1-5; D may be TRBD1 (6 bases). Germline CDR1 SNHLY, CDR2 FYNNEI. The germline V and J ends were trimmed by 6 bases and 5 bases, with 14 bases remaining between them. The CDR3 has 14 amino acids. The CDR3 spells CASSAGGPHQPQHF. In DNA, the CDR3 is TGTGCCAGCAGCGCTGGGGGCCCCCATCAGCCCCAGCATTTT.

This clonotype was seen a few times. The CDR3 nucleotides read TGTGCCAGCTCACCGTTGGGACACTCGAACACCGGGGAGCTGTTTTTT. It codes for CASSPLGHSNTGELFF. V gene TRBV18 combines with J gene TRBJ2-2; D might be TRBD1 (6 bases). The CDR3 loop spans 16 amino acids. Germline V gives CDR1 KGHSH, CDR2 LQKENI. The germline V and J ends were trimmed by 3 bases and 0 bases, with 11 bases remaining between them.

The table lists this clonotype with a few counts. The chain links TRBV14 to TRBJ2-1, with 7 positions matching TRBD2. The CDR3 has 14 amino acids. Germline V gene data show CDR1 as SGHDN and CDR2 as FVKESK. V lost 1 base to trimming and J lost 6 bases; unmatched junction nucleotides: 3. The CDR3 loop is CASSQALAVNEQFF. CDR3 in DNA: TGTGCCAGCAGCCAAGCCCTAGCGGTCAATGAGCAGTTCTTC.

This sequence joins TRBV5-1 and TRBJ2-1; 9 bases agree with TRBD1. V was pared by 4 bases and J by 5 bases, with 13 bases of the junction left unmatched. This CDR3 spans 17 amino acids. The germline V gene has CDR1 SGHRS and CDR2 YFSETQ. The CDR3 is CASSLHFGDRANNEQFF. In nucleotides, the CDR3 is TGCGCCAGCAGCCTTCACTTTGGGGACAGGGCGAACAATGAGCAGTTCTTC. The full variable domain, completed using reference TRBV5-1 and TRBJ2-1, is KAGVTQTPRYLIKTRGQQVTLSCSPISGHRSVSWYQQTPGQGLQFLFEYFSETQRNKGNFPGRFSGRQFSNSRSEMNVSTLELGDSALYLCASSLHFGDRANNEQFFGPGTRLTVL.

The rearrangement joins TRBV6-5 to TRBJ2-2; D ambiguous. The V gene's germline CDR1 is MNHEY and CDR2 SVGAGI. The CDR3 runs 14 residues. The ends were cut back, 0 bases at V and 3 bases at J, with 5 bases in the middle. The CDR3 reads CASSYSWDTGELFF. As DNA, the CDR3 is TGTGCCAGCAGTTACTCCTGGGACACCGGGGAGCTGTTTTTT.

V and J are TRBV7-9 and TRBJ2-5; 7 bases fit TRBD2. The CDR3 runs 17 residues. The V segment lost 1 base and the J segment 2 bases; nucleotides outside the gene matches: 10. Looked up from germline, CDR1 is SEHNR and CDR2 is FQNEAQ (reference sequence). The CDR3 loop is CASSLGASSGNQETQYF. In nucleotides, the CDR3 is TGTGCCAGCAGCTTAGGGGCGTCTAGCGGTAATCAAGAGACCCAGTACTTC.

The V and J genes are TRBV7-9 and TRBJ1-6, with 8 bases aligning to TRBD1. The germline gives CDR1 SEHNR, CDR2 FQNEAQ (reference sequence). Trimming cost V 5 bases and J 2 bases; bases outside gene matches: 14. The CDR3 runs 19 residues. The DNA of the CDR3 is TGTGCCAGCAGCCCCGGGACAGGCGATCGTGGTACCTATAATTCACCCCTCCACTTT. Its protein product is CASSPGTGDRGTYNSPLHF.

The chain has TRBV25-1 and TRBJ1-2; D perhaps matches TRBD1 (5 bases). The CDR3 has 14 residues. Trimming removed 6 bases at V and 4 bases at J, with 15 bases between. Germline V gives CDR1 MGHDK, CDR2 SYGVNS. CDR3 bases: TGTGCCAGCAGCGGGGGGGGACGGTTCTATGGCTACACCTTC. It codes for CASSGGGRFYGYTF.

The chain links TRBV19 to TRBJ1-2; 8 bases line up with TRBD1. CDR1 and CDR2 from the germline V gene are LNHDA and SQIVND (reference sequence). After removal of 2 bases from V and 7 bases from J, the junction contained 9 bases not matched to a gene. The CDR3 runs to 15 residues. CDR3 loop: CASSILGTGDFGYTF. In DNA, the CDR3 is TGTGCCAGTAGTATACTCGGGACAGGAGATTTTGGCTACACCTTC.

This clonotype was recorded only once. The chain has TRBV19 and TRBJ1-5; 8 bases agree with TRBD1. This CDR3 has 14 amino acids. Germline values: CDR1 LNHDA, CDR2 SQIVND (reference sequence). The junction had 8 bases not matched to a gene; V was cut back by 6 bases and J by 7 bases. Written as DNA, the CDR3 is TGTGCCAGTAGAGACAGGGGTGTTAGCCAGCCCCAGCATTTT. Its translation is CASRDRGVSQPQHF.

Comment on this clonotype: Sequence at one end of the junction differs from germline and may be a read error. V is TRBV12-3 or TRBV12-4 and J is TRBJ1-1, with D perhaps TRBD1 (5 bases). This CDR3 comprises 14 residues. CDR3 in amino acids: CASIHGTGDAEAFF. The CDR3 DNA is TGTGCCAGCATTCATGGGACGGGAGACGCTGAAGCGTTCTTT.

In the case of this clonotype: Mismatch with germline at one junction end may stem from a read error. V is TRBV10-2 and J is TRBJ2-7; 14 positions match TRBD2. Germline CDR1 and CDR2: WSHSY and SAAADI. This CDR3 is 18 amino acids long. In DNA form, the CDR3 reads TGTGCCAGCTCACCACCTGAGACTAGCGGGGGGGCCCCCTACGAGCAGTACTTC. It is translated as CASSPPETSGGAPYEQYF.

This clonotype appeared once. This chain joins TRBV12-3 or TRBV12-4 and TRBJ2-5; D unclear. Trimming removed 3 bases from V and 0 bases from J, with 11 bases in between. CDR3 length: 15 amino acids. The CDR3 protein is CASSLGSQYQETQYF. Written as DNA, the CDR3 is TGTGCCAGCAGTTTGGGCAGTCAGTACCAAGAGACCCAGTACTTC.

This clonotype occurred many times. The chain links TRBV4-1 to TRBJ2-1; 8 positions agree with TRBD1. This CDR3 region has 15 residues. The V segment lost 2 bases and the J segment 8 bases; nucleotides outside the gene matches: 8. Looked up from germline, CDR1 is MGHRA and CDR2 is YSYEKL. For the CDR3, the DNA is TGCGCCAGCAGCCAAACTCCATCAGGGGGCCATGAGCAGTTCTTC. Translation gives CASSQTPSGGHEQFF.

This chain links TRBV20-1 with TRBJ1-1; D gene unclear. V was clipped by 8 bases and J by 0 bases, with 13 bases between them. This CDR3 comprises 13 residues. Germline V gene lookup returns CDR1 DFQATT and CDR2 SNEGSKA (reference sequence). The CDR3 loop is CSSLPGMNTEAFF. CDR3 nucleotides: TGCAGTTCACTCCCGGGCATGAACACTGAAGCTTTCTTT.

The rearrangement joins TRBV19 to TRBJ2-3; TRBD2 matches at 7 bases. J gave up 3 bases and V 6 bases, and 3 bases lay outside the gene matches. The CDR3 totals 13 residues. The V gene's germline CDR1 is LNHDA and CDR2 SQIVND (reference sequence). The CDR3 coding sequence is TGTGCCAGTAGGACTAGCTGGACAGATACGCAGTATTTT. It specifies CASRTSWTDTQYF.

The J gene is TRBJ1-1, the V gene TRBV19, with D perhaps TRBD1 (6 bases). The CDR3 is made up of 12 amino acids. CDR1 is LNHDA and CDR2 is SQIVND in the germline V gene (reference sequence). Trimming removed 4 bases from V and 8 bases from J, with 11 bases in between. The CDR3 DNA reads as TGTGCCAGTAGTAGAGGACAGCACGAAGCTTTCTTT. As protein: CASSRGQHEAFF.

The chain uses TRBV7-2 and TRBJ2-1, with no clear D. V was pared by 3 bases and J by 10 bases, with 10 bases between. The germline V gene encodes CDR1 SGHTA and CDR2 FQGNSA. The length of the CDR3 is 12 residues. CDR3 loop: CASSFRGQEQFF. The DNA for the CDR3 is TGTGCCAGCAGCTTTAGAGGCCAGGAGCAGTTCTTC.

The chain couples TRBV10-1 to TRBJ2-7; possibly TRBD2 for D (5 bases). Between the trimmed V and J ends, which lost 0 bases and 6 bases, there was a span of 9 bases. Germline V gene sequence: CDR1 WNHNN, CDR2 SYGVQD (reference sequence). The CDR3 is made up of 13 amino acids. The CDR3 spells CASSESMDSEQYF. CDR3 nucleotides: TGCGCCAGCAGTGAGTCGATGGACTCCGAGCAGTACTTC.

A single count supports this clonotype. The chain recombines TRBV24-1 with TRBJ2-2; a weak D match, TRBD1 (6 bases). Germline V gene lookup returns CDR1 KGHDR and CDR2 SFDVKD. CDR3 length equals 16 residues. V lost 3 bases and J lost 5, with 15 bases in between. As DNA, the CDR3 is TGTGCCACCAGTGATCAAGGCAGGCAGGGGACCGGGGAGCTGTTTTTT. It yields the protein CATSDQGRQGTGELFF.

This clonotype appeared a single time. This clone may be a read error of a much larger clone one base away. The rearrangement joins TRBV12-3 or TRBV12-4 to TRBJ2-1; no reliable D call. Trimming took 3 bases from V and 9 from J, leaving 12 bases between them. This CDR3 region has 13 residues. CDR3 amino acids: CASSFSTWGEQFF. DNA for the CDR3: TGTGCCAGCAGTTTCTCGACGTGGGGTGAGCAGTTCTTC.